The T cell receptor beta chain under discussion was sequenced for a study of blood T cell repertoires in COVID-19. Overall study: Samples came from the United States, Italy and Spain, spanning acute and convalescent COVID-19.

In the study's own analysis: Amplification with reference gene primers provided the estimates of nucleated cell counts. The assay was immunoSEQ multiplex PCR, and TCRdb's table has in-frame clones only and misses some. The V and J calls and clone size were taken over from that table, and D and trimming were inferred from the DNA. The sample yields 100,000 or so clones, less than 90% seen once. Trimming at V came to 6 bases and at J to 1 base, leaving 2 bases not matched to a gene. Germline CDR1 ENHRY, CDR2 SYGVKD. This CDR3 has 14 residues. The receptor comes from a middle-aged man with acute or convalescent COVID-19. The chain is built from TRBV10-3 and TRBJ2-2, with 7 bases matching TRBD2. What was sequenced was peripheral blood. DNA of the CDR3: TGTGCCATCAGCCCTAGCGGGAACACCGGGGAGCTGTTTTTT. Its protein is CAISPSGNTGELFF.